Only a few counts were recorded for the clone carrying this TCR beta chain. Its antigen is not identified. The data were obtained in a study of response to subunit inactivated influenza vaccine. Study results and caveats: Each seasonal influenza vaccination recruits few new T cells, the authors suggested.

This CDR3 is 13 amino acids long. Deletions cut 6 bases from V and 8 bases from J, with 17 bases between. CDR1 and CDR2 from the germline V gene are DFQATT and SNEGSKA (reference sequence). A single record per CDR3 protein comes from TCRdb applying MiXCR to the RT-PCR reads. The sample carries a few hundred thousand distinct CDR3 sequences, about 15% recorded once. The sequencing here drew on PBMCs from blood, taken 11 to 12 days after vaccination. This TCR derives from a man aged 50 or older who received an inactivated influenza vaccine. This rearrangement joins TRBV20-1 to TRBJ2-1; TRBD1 is a possible D gene (5 bases). Here the CDR3 DNA reads TGCAGTGCGCGAACAGGTGTTCGGGATGAGCAGTTCTTC. Its translation: CSARTGVRDEQFF.